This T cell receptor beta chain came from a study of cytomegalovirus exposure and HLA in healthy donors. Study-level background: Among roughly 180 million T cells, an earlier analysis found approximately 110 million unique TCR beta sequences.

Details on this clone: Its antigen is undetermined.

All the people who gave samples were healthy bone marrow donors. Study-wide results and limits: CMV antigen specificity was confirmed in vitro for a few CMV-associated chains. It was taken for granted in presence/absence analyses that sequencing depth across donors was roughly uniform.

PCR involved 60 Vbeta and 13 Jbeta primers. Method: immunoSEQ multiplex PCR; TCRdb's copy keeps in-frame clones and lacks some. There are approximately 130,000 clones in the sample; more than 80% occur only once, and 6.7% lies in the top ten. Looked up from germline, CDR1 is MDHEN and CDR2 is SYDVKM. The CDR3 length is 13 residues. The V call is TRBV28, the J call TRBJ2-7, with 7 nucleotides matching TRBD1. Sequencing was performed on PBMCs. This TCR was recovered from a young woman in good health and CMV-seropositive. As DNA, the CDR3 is TGTGCGCATGGGACAGCCGTTTCCTACGAGCAGTACTTC. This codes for CAHGTAVSYEQYF.